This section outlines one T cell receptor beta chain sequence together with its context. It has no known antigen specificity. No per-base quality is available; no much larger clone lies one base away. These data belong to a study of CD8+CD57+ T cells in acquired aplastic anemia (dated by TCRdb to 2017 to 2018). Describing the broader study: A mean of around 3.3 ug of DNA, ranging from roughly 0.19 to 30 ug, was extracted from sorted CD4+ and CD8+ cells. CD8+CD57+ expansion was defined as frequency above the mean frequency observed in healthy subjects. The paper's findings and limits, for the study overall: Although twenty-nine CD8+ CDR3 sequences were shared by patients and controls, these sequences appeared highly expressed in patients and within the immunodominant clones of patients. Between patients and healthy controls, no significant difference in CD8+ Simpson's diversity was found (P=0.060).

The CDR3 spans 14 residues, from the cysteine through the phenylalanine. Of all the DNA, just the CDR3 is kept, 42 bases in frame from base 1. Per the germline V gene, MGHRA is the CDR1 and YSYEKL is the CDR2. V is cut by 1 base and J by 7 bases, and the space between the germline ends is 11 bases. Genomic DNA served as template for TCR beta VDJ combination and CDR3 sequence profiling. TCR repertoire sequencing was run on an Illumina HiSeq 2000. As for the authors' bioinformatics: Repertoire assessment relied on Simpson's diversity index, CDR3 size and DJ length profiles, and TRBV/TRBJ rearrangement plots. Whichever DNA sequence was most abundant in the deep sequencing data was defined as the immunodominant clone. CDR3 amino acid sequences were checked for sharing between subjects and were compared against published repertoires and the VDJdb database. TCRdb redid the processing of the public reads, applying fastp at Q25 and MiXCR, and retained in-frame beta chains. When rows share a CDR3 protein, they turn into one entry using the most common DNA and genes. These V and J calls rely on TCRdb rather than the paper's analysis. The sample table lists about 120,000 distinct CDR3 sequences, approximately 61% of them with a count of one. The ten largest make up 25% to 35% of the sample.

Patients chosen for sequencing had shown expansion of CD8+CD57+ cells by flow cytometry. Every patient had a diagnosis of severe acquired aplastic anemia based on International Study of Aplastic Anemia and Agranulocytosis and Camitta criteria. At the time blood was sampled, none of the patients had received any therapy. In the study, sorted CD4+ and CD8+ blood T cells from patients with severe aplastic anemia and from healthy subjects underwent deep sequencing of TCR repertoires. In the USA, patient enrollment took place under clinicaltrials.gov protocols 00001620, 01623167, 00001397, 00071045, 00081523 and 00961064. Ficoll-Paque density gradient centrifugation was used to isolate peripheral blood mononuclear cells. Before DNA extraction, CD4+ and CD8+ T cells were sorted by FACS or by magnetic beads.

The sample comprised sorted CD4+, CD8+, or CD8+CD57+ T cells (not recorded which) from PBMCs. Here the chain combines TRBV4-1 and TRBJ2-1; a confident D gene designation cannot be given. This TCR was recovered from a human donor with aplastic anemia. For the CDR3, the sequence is CASSQVGPINEQFF. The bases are TGCGCCAGCAGCCAAGTCGGTCCCATTAATGAGCAGTTCTTC.